Each of the 30 T cell receptor beta chains below was sequenced from the same sample in a study of monozygotic twins with inflammatory bowel disease. TCRdb reanalyzed the 5' RACE reads and collapses them to one entry per CDR3 protein, without DNA. This sample's table has more than 300,000 distinct CDR3 sequences. Sequencing input: blood. The receptors stem from a human donor with ulcerative colitis or Crohn's disease, or a healthy co-twin of an affected twin (not recorded which).

The chain links TRBV5-6 to TRBJ2-3; TCRdb's D call, TRBD1, is unchecked because there is no DNA. This CDR3 comprises 14 residues. The germline V gene has CDR1 SGHDT and CDR2 YYEEEE. CDR3 sequence reads: CASRGTGAPDTQYF.

The V gene is TRBV23-1, the J gene TRBJ2-4; the TCRdb D gene call, TRBD1, has no DNA to confirm it. TRBV23-1 is an open reading frame, and its role is uncertain. The CDR3 extends over 14 amino acids. CDR3 sequence: CAEPRGPAKNIQYF.

The rearrangement uses TRBV18 and TRBJ2-1; TCRdb proposes TRBD2, but this gene call is untestable without DNA. Germline lookup yields CDR1 KGHSH and CDR2 LQKENI. This CDR3 is 14 amino acids long. CDR3 sequence reads: CASSPSESYNEQFF.

The chain is built from TRBV6-2 or TRBV6-3 and TRBJ2-5; the D call of TRBD1 rests on TCRdb alone, since no DNA is present to check it. Germline assignment: CDR1 MNHEY and CDR2 SVGEGT. The CDR3 loop spans 14 amino acids. This CDR3 reads CASSYTDRRETQYF.

This chain connects TRBV20-1 to TRBJ2-3; TCRdb's assignment of TRBD2 cannot be checked, as there is no DNA. CDR3 length: 15 residues. The germline CDR1 and CDR2 sequences are DFQATT and SNEGSKA (reference sequence). The CDR3 sequence: CSAPTPGPAKDTQYF.

The gene calls are TRBV7-1 and TRBJ2-7; the TCRdb call, TRBD1, lacks DNA for checking. TRBV7-1 is an ORF, and what it does is uncertain. The CDR3 has 23 residues. The CDR3: CASSSTPGQGVVVRLAGLYEQYF.

The genes are TRBV12-3 or TRBV12-4 and TRBJ2-1. This CDR3 comprises 13 residues. This CDR3 is CATSSWSYNEQFF.

V gene TRBV7-2 combines with J gene TRBJ2-6; TCRdb's D call, TRBD1, is unchecked because there is no DNA. There are 14 residues in the CDR3. Germline V CDR1 and CDR2: SGHTA, FQGNSA. The CDR3 reads CASSKGGGANVLTF.

The CDR3 here is CASSVFASGTEAFF. The chain carries TRBV7-9 and TRBJ1-1. CDR1 is SEHNR, CDR2 FQNEAQ, per germline (reference sequence). The CDR3 runs 14 residues.

The gene calls are TRBV7-8 and TRBJ2-7. The germline CDR1 and CDR2 sequences are SGHVS and FQNEAQ. The CDR3 length is 14 residues. CDR3 loop: CASSLGPGNYEQYF.

The chain recombines TRBV10-2 with TRBJ1-5; TCRdb returns TRBD1, unconfirmable since there is no DNA. CDR1 WSHSY and CDR2 SAAADI come from the germline V gene. The CDR3 covers 15 residues. The CDR3 sequence is CASTEGGRSNQPQHF.

The chain is built from TRBV7-8 and TRBJ1-1. In germline, CDR1 is SGHVS, CDR2 FQNEAQ. This CDR3 has 15 residues. CDR3: CASTPFAISRTEAFF.

V and J are TRBV3-1 and TRBJ2-1; TCRdb picks TRBD2, but there is no DNA to check that call. The CDR3 totals 15 residues. Germline V lookup: CDR1 LGHDT, CDR2 YNNKEL (reference sequence). CDR3: CASSQSLAGVTKRFF.

The J gene is TRBJ2-7, the V gene TRBV20-1; the D call of TRBD1 rests on TCRdb alone, since no DNA is present to check it. The germline V gene has CDR1 DFQATT and CDR2 SNEGSKA (reference sequence). The CDR3 is 13 residues long. CDR3 sequence reads: CSAVGGASREQYF.

The gene calls are TRBV7-2 and TRBJ2-2; there is no DNA to check the TCRdb D call of TRBD1. In germline, CDR1 is SGHTA, CDR2 FQGNSA. The CDR3 extends over 14 amino acids. The CDR3: CASSLGQGSLELFF. The full variable domain, completed using reference TRBV7-2 and TRBJ2-2, is GAGVSQSPSNKVTEKGKDVELRCDPISGHTALYWYRQSLGQGLEFLIYFQGNSAPDKSGLPSDRFSAERTGGSVSTLTIQRTQQEDSAVYLCASSLGQGSLELFFGEGSRLTVL.

The V and J genes are TRBV7-9 and TRBJ2-1; TCRdb calls TRBD2, which cannot be checked without DNA. The CDR3 is 15 amino acids. CDR1 is SEHNR and CDR2 is FQNEAQ in the germline V gene (reference sequence). CDR3 loop: CATGRLAGARYEQFF.

This sequence joins TRBV5-1 and TRBJ2-2. CDR1 is SGHRS and CDR2 is YFSETQ in the germline V gene. This CDR3 is 13 amino acids long. The CDR3 is CASSLALTGELFF. The variable domain in full, completed from reference TRBV5-1 and TRBJ2-2, reads KAGVTQTPRYLIKTRGQQVTLSCSPISGHRSVSWYQQTPGQGLQFLFEYFSETQRNKGNFPGRFSGRQFSNSRSEMNVSTLELGDSALYLCASSLALTGELFFGEGSRLTVL.

CDR3 amino acids: CASSLSQVQETQYF. The V call is TRBV7-9, the J call TRBJ2-5. This CDR3 spans 14 amino acids. Germline CDR1 is SEHNR and CDR2 is FQNEAQ (reference sequence). The full variable domain, in which reference TRBV7-9 and TRBJ2-5 provide the parts outside the CDR3, is DTGVSQNPRHKITKRGQNVTFRCDPISEHNRLYWYRQTLGQGPEFLTYFQNEAQLEKSRLLSDRFSAERPKGSFSTLEIQRTEQGDSAMYLCASSLSQVQETQYFGPGTRLLVL.

The gene calls are TRBV5-6 and TRBJ2-1; TCRdb designates TRBD1, a call that cannot be tested without DNA. The CDR3 has 13 amino acids. Germline assignment: CDR1 SGHDT and CDR2 YYEEEE. The CDR3 region is CASKNGGHNEQFF. Combining the CDR3 with reference TRBV5-6 and TRBJ2-1 gives the whole variable domain DAGVTQSPTHLIKTRGQQVTLRCSPKSGHDTVSWYQQALGQGPQFIFQYYEEEERQRGNFPDRFSGHQFPNYSSELNVNALLLGDSALYLCASKNGGHNEQFFGPGTRLTVL.

The chain uses TRBV7-3 and TRBJ2-1; TCRdb gives TRBD1 as the D gene, but with no DNA this cannot be confirmed. The CDR3 is made up of 20 amino acids. From germline, CDR1 is SGHTA and CDR2 FQGTGA. The CDR3 sequence: CASSSLFPMRGTSSYNEQFF.

The genes are TRBV20-1 and TRBJ2-1; TCRdb designates TRBD1, a call that cannot be tested without DNA. CDR3 size: 15 residues. CDR1 is DFQATT and CDR2 is SNEGSKA in the germline V gene (reference sequence). CDR3 protein: CSARIWRGADSEQFF.

J is TRBJ1-2 and V is TRBV12-3 or TRBV12-4; there is no DNA to check the TCRdb D call of TRBD1. The length of the CDR3 is 17 residues. The chain's CDR3 is CASSPRRGTALTYGYTF.

The rearrangement links TRBV18 to TRBJ1-5; TCRdb's D call, TRBD1, is unchecked because there is no DNA. CDR1 KGHSH and CDR2 LQKENI come from the germline V gene. CDR3 length: 17 residues. The chain's CDR3 is CASSPPGTTGGNQPQHF. The variable domain in full, completed from reference TRBV18 and TRBJ1-5, reads NAGVMQNPRHLVRRRGQEARLRCSPMKGHSHVYWYRQLPEEGLKFMVYLQKENIIDESGMPKERFSAEFPKEGPSILRIQQVVRGDSAAYFCASSPPGTTGGNQPQHFGDGTRLSIL.

The CDR3: CASSITGTENTEAFF. The genes are TRBV5-1 and TRBJ1-1; TCRdb lists TRBD1, though no DNA is available to test this call. This CDR3 spans 15 amino acids. Germline CDR1 reads SGHRS; CDR2 reads YFSETQ.

The chain has TRBV19 and TRBJ2-2; TCRdb gives TRBD1 as the D gene, but with no DNA this cannot be confirmed. CDR1 and CDR2 (germline): LNHDA, SQIVND (reference sequence). The CDR3 is 16 amino acids. The CDR3 reads CASSSPAGTLAGELFF.

The CDR3 spells CASSSDRVDPGELFF. The chain combines TRBV7-9 with TRBJ2-2; TCRdb calls TRBD1, which cannot be checked without DNA. The germline CDR1 and CDR2 sequences are SEHNR and FQNEAQ (reference sequence). This CDR3 has 15 residues.

J is TRBJ2-7 and V is TRBV7-8; the D call from TCRdb, TRBD2, cannot be confirmed without DNA. The CDR3 runs to 11 residues. CDR1 and CDR2 from the germline V gene are SGHVS and FQNEAQ. CDR3 sequence reads: CASSIRAEQYF.

The genes are TRBV6-1 and TRBJ2-2; there is no DNA to check the TCRdb D call of TRBD1. From germline, CDR1 is MNHNS and CDR2 SASEGT. This CDR3 region has 14 residues. The CDR3 sequence is CANRGGGDTGELFF.

The rearrangement links TRBV15 to TRBJ1-4. The germline V gene has CDR1 LNHNV and CDR2 YYDKDF (reference sequence). The CDR3 loop spans 18 amino acids. The CDR3 region is CATSRDRGGSGLGEKLFF. The full variable domain, in which reference TRBV15 and TRBJ1-4 provide the parts outside the CDR3, is DAMVIQNPRYQVTQFGKPVTLSCSQTLNHNVMYWYQQKSSQAPKLLFHYYDKDFNNEADTPDNFQSRRPNTSFCFLDIRSPGLGDTAMYLCATSRDRGGSGLGEKLFFGSGTQLSVL.

The rearrangement uses TRBV27 and TRBJ1-1; there is no DNA to check the TCRdb D call of TRBD1. This CDR3 is built from 14 residues. Germline V gives CDR1 MNHEY, CDR2 SMNVEV (reference sequence). CDR3: CASRKGQLNTEAFF.